Reported below is one T cell receptor (beta chain). Using its own MiXCR run on the 5' RACE reads, TCRdb lists one record per CDR3 protein. The data contain hundreds of thousands of distinct CDR3 sequences, under 30% of them singletons. These data come from a study of T-cell memory formation after mild COVID-19. Germline CDR1 and CDR2: SGHRS and YFSETQ. The CDR3 totals 15 residues. V lost 3 bases, J lost 4 bases, and 16 bases lay in between. This clonotype originated in an adult woman who had mild COVID-19 (a few samples of this study predate the infection). Cell type and time point are not known. The material sequenced was PBMCs or a T cell subset sorted from them (not recorded which). The chain couples TRBV5-1 to TRBJ2-5, with D possibly called TRBD1 or TRBD2 (5 bases each). The DNA of the CDR3 is TGCGCCAGCAGCTCTACGGGGCAGCTAGGAGAGACCCAGTACTTC. This gives the protein CASSSTGQLGETQYF.